These T cell receptor beta chains were read from a single sample in a study of cytomegalovirus exposure and HLA in healthy donors. Data came from immunoSEQ multiplex PCR; TCRdb stores just in-frame clones and leaves some out. Counted here are roughly 130,000 clones, 80% occurring once; the ten biggest clones make up under 4.5%. The sample was PBMCs. The receptor source for this set is a woman between 40 and 55 years old in good health and CMV-seronegative. CDR3s leave out the opening cysteine and the closing phenylalanine or tryptophan. Some rows mark clone size as missing; the rest say once, few, many or name a class of expanded clone.

TRBJ2-5,14,-,TRBV6-5,ASSYLMGQGQETQY
TRBJ2-7,13,-,TRBV19,ASSISGTPGSEQY
TRBJ1-1,14,-,TRBV27,ASMPQQGQGNTEAF
TRBJ2-7,13,-,TRBV5-6,ASSLGYDKAYEQY
TRBJ2-2,14,-,TRBV7-3,ASSSGLAGGTGELF
TRBJ1-2,13,-,TRBV28,ASRLGTGGDYGYT
TRBJ2-5,12,-,TRBV5-1,ASRRTGTQETQY
TRBJ2-1,13,-,TRBV19,ASSSTRSPGDEQF
TRBJ1-1,12,-,TRBV11-3,ASSAQGAHTEAF
TRBJ1-1,13,-,TRBV5-8,ASSPYRQGGTEAF
TRBJ2-7,11,-,TRBV6-5,ASARTEIYEQY
TRBJ2-5,14,-,TRBV28,ASSPRGLAGVETQY
TRBJ2-5,15,once,TRBV5-1,ASSGRTSGGNQETQY
TRBJ2-3,15,-,TRBV9,ASSLNTGTGLTDTQY
TRBJ2-3,13,-,TRBV5-1,ASSAWTSGADTQY
TRBJ2-3,14,-,TRBV7-9,ASSPKRITSTDTQY
TRBJ1-5,12,once,TRBV19,ASSPRTGMEPQH
TRBJ2-1,15,once,TRBV10-3,ATSSKNRDSLYNEQF
TRBJ1-1,12,few,TRBV6-5,ASSSRGTDTEAF
TRBJ1-1,11,-,TRBV10-2,ASSVDRLTEAF
TRBJ2-2,14,few,TRBV9,ASSVETGLNTGELF
TRBJ2-1,13,-,TRBV4-3,ASSQDTPGRDEQF
TRBJ1-2,11,-,TRBV6-5,ASSPPGGYGYT
TRBJ2-7,13,-,TRBV5-6,ASSLYLSGNYEQY
TRBJ1-5,12,-,TRBV19,ASRGAGANQPQH
TRBJ1-2,12,-,TRBV6-5,ASSYQGFNYGYI
TRBJ1-3,10,once,TRBV29-1,SVEGLGNTIY
TRBJ2-7,13,-,TRBV5-1,ASSSSGTPSYEQY
TRBJ1-2,12,-,TRBV6-5,ASTRGTAGYGYT
TRBJ2-2,11,few,TRBV14,ASSPASTGELF
TRBJ2-2,19,-,TRBV2,ASSEEGPGLAGAWNTGELF
TRBJ2-5,11,-,TRBV6-5,ASSRTGQETQY
TRBJ2-1,13,-,TRBV11-2,ASSLSTSGRNEQF
TRBJ2-1,10,-,TRBV4-2,ASSQEGRRQF
TRBJ2-2,12,-,TRBV7-2,ASSRTGGTGELF
TRBJ1-2,14,-,TRBV19,ASSINRQGANYGYT
TRBJ2-2,12,few,TRBV10-3,AISRAGSTGELF
TRBJ2-3,12,once,TRBV28,ASSSSTSTDTQY
TRBJ2-7,12,-,TRBV28,ASRPTSIYDEQY
TRBJ2-7,12,-,TRBV7-2,ASSHSGGAYEQY
TRBJ1-2,11,-,TRBV23-1,ASLGHPHYGYT
TRBJ2-1,13,once,TRBV6-5,ASSYSTRGRNEQF
TRBJ2-7,13,-,TRBV5-4,ASSLEGARGPEQY
TRBJ2-1,12,-,TRBV4-2,ASSQGGRACEQF
TRBJ2-7,14,-,TRBV27,ASSFLSGGHSYEQY
TRBJ2-7,12,-,TRBV28,ASTGTGRAYEQY
TRBJ1-1,13,once,TRBV28,ASRVPGTKNTEAF
TRBJ2-4,11,few,TRBV4-3,ASSLKGENIQY
TRBJ2-3,12,-,TRBV9,ASSDKGGTDTQY
TRBJ2-1,14,-,TRBV9,ASSSPGLAGDNEQF
TRBJ1-1,12,-,TRBV7-2,ASSGMGGNTEAF
TRBJ2-3,15,-,TRBV5-1,ASSFRDTRARTDTQY
TRBJ2-7,11,-,TRBV7-6,ASSAGQPYEQY
TRBJ1-1,11,-,TRBV4-3,ASSGQVNTEAF
TRBJ2-2,12,medium-sized,TRBV6-1,ASMRVVDTGELF